This TCR beta chain originates from a study of blood T cell repertoires in COVID-19. Per germline, CDR1 MGHRA and CDR2 YSYEKL. V trimming: 0 bases; J trimming: 4 bases; junction bases outside the gene matches: 9. The CDR3 sequence is 17 residues long. The repertoire was sequenced with immunoSEQ multiplex PCR; TCRdb's copy has only in-frame clones and lacks some. Of hundreds of thousands of clones listed, 65% to 90% were seen once; the top ten hold about 4.6%. The sample was PBMCs or T cells enriched from blood (not recorded which). This TCR was sampled from a woman aged 25 to 39 who had been exposed to COVID-19. The chain uses TRBV4-1 and TRBJ2-3; TRBD1 aligns across 8 bases. The CDR3 DNA reads TGCGCCAGCAGCCAAGAAGAGTGGACAGGGTTATCAGATACGCAGTATTTT. Protein sequence: CASSQEEWTGLSDTQYF.